The 12 T cell receptor beta chains reported below all come from one sample, sequenced in a study of CD8 T cells in Susac syndrome (dated by TCRdb to the late 2010s). Library method: the immunoSEQ multiplex PCR assay. RNA was extracted with the RNeasy kit and about 0.5 to 1 ug was reverse transcribed using random hexamers. TCRdb reprocessing: public reads trimmed at Q25 with fastp, clones called with MiXCR, in-frame beta chains kept. Identical CDR3 proteins give one entry, which carries the most common genes and DNA. The sample data list about 190,000 distinct CDR3 sequences, and around 93% of these were observed just once. Of the sample, around 0.16% is held by the ten largest clones. Sequenced: CD8+ T cells from PBMCs. The source of these receptors is a human donor with Susac syndrome.

V is TRBV29-1 and J is TRBJ2-2; no clear D. With 3 bases removed from V and 0 bases from J, the gap between germline ends came to 5 bases. The germline gives CDR1 SQVTM, CDR2 ANQGSEA. This CDR3 is built from 13 residues. The CDR3 nucleotides are TGCAGCGTTGATGATTCGAACACCGGGGAGCTGTTTTTT. Translation: CSVDDSNTGELFF.

The V call is TRBV6-5, the J call TRBJ2-7, with D perhaps TRBD1 or TRBD2 (5 bases each). Per germline, CDR1 MNHEY and CDR2 SVGAGI. This CDR3 has 14 amino acids. Trimming removed 0 bases from V and 3 bases from J, with 9 bases in between. The CDR3 DNA sequence: TGTGCCAGCAGTTACTCTCGGGGCCTCTACGAGCAGTACTTC. This translates into CASSYSRGLYEQYF.

The J gene is TRBJ1-1, the V gene TRBV5-1; D gene uncertain. The germline V and J ends were trimmed by 8 bases and 1 base, with 12 bases remaining between them. The CDR3 sequence is 13 residues long. Germline V gene sequence: CDR1 SGHRS, CDR2 YFSETQ. Written as DNA, the CDR3 is TGCGCCAGTTTGGGAAACGGGAACACTGAAGCTTTCTTT. Its protein is CASLGNGNTEAFF.

The chain couples TRBV7-6 to TRBJ2-7; unclear D gene. Germline CDR1 reads SGHVS; CDR2 reads FNYEAQ. V lost 5 bases to trimming and J lost 0 bases, with 11 bases between them. CDR3 length equals 14 residues. CDR3: CASSQGLNSYEQYF. CDR3 in DNA: TGTGCCAGCAGCCAAGGCCTTAACTCCTACGAGCAGTACTTC.

This clonotype has only one observation. This chain uses TRBV5-1 with TRBJ2-1, with 10 positions matching TRBD1. V lost 7 bases to trimming and J lost 4 bases; unmatched junction nucleotides: 8. Germline V gene data show CDR1 as SGHRS and CDR2 as YFSETQ. The CDR3 loop spans 15 amino acids. CDR3: CASLNPGQGYNEQFF. The CDR3 DNA sequence: TGCGCCAGCCTAAATCCGGGACAGGGGTACAATGAGCAGTTCTTC.

J is TRBJ2-2 and V is TRBV9; weak D call: TRBD1 (6 bases). The V end lost 4 bases, the J end lost 2 bases, and 12 bases lay between the germline ends. Germline V CDR1 and CDR2: SGDLS, YYNGEE. CDR3 length equals 15 residues. In DNA form, the CDR3 reads TGTGCCAGCAGCACTGGACAGATCAACACCGGGGAGCTGTTTTTT. Residues: CASSTGQINTGELFF.

The chain joins TRBV23-1 to TRBJ1-5; D call uncertain. TRBV23-1 is recorded as an ORF, its role being uncertain. CDR3 length: 16 amino acids. Trimming took 3 bases from V and 0 from J, leaving 12 bases between them. CDR3 nucleotide sequence: TGCGCCAGCAGTCACCCCCGCAAGTATAGCAATCAGCCCCAGCATTTT. This encodes CASSHPRKYSNQPQHF.

The gene calls are TRBV4-1 and TRBJ1-5, with 7 bases that match TRBD1. The CDR3 spans 16 residues. V was pared by 4 bases and J by 6 bases, with 12 bases of the junction left unmatched. The V gene's germline CDR1 is MGHRA and CDR2 YSYEKL. DNA of the CDR3: TGCGCCAGCAGCCCCCTCTCAACAGGGGTCACTCAGCCCCAGCATTTT. This codes for CASSPLSTGVTQPQHF.

The rearrangement links TRBV9 to TRBJ2-7, with TRBD2 identical over 13 bases. Germline V CDR1 and CDR2: SGDLS, YYNGEE. Trimming cost V 3 bases and J 3 bases; bases outside gene matches: 3. The CDR3 runs 15 residues. The CDR3 coding sequence is TGTGCCAGCAGCGACACTAGCGGGAGGGACTACGAGCAGTACTTC. Residues: CASSDTSGRDYEQYF. Full variable domain (rest looked up from reference TRBV9 and TRBJ2-7): DSGVTQTPKHLITATGQRVTLRCSPRSGDLSVYWYQQSLDQGLQFLIQYYNGEERAKGNILERFSAQQFPDLHSELNLSSLELGDSALYFCASSDTSGRDYEQYFGPGTRLTVT.

The rearrangement joins TRBV5-6 to TRBJ1-2, with TRBD1 matching 9 bases. There are 14 residues in the CDR3. Germline CDR1 and CDR2: SGHDT and YYEEEE. The J segment lost 7 bases and the V segment lost 4 bases, leaving 8 bases of the junction unmatched. CDR3 DNA sequence: TGTGCCAGCAGCGACGGGACAGGGTGGGGTGGCTACACCTTC. This translates into CASSDGTGWGGYTF.

The chain recombines TRBV13 with TRBJ1-3; D remains unclear. Trimming stripped 0 bases from V and 0 bases from J, with 9 bases between. Germline loops: CDR1 PRHDT, CDR2 FYEKMQ (reference sequence). This CDR3 comprises 16 residues. CDR3 residues: CASSLGPVYSGNTIYF. The CDR3 DNA sequence: TGTGCCAGCAGCTTAGGCCCAGTCTACTCTGGAAACACCATATATTTT.

V gene TRBV13 combines with J gene TRBJ2-3; the D is unclear. V lost 6 bases and J lost 6, with 13 bases in between. This CDR3 is 13 amino acids long. CDR1 is PRHDT, CDR2 FYEKMQ, per germline (reference sequence). CDR3 nucleotide sequence: TGTGCCAGCAGTTTGACCGGCCCCGATACGCAGTATTTT. Its protein product is CASSLTGPDTQYF.